Following are 2 T cell receptor beta chains from one sample sequenced in a study of control samples from healthy donors and cancer patients. Produced via immunoSEQ multiplex PCR; TCRdb's table is partial and in-frame only. The data hold 100,000 to 150,000 clones, with approximately 84% observed a single time. What was sequenced was blood. The receptors stem from a man aged 18 to 30 in good health.

The chain is built from TRBV5-5 and TRBJ2-7; perhaps TRBD1 as D (6 bases). Germline V gene sequence: CDR1 SGHKS, CDR2 YYEKEE (reference sequence). The CDR3 covers 14 residues. The ends were cut back, 3 bases at V and 1 base at J, with 11 bases in the middle. CDR3 sequence: CASSSSQGSYEQYF. The CDR3 DNA sequence: TGTGCCAGCAGCTCCTCACAGGGATCCTACGAGCAGTACTTC. The entire variable domain, with the rest obtained from reference TRBV5-5 and TRBJ2-7, is as follows: DAGVTQSPTHLIKTRGQQVTLRCSPISGHKSVSWYQQVLGQGPQFIFQYYEKEERGRGNFPDRFSARQFPNYSSELNVNALLLGDSALYLCASSSSQGSYEQYFGPGTRLTVT.

The genes are TRBV27 and TRBJ1-4; unclear D gene. The CDR3 is 13 amino acids. Germline values: CDR1 MNHEY, CDR2 SMNVEV (reference sequence). Between the trimmed V and J ends, which lost 6 bases and 6 bases, there was a span of 11 bases. The CDR3 DNA reads as TGTGCCAGCAGAAGAGGTATCTATGAAAAACTGTTTTTT. Translated, it gives CASRRGIYEKLFF.